The 24 T cell receptor beta chains given below trace back to one sample, sequenced in a study of T-cell reconstitution after alpha-beta-depleted transplantation in children (dated by TCRdb to between 2015 and 2016). The library relied on PCR. Sequencing was performed on an Illumina HiSeq 2500. TCR libraries were prepared with molecular barcoding, using unique molecular identifiers to normalize TCRbeta repertoire quantification. In TCRdb, the public reads were trimmed at Q25 with fastp and aligned with MiXCR, with productive beta chains retained. A single entry per CDR3 protein holds the most common genes and DNA from its merged rows. Counted in this sample were about 980,000 distinct CDR3 sequences; about 29% of them appeared once. Roughly 27% of the sample is taken by the ten largest. Taken with the paper, the label for treatment or condition translates to: allogeneic hematopoietic cell transplantation with graft depleted of TCRalphabeta T cells and CD19 B cells.

The sequencing here drew on PBMCs, mostly from graft donor cells, taken 360 days after TCRalphabeta/CD19-depleted stem cell transplant. The receptors here all came from a boy younger than two who had a stem cell transplant for SCID, so the T cells may come from the graft donor.

The sample holds a few counts of this clonotype. The V and J genes are TRBV13 and TRBJ2-3, with 10 bases that match TRBD1. CDR1 is PRHDT, CDR2 FYEKMQ, per germline (reference sequence). Losses at the gene ends were 5 bases for V and 4 bases for J; bases not matched to a gene: 12. The CDR3 runs to 17 residues. CDR3 in DNA: TGTGCCAGCAGCACTCTGCCCGACAGGGGGCATGCAGATACGCAGTATTTT. It yields the protein CASSTLPDRGHADTQYF.

This clonotype was detected only a few times. The chain recombines TRBV20-1 with TRBJ2-2; the D is unclear. The CDR3 has 16 residues. Between the trimmed V and J ends, which lost 3 bases and 2 bases, there was a span of 16 bases. Per germline, CDR1 DFQATT and CDR2 SNEGSKA (reference sequence). CDR3 DNA sequence: TGCAGTGCTAGGGACCCCCGGAGCCTTAACACCGGGGAGCTGTTTTTT. Protein product: CSARDPRSLNTGELFF.

This clonotype has only a few counts. The V call is TRBV29-1, the J call TRBJ2-7; D unresolved. Germline V gene data show CDR1 as SQVTM and CDR2 as ANQGSEA. This CDR3 region has 15 residues. Trimming removed 0 bases at V and 2 bases at J, with 14 bases between. CDR3 amino acids: CSVEDRGQPPYEQYF. The CDR3 DNA follows: TGCAGCGTTGAAGATCGAGGTCAGCCCCCCTACGAGCAGTACTTC.

This clonotype was detected only once. The CDR3 reads CATSRDFRGGEAFF. Written as DNA, the CDR3 is TGTGCCACCAGCAGAGATTTCAGGGGCGGTGAAGCTTTCTTT. The chain joins TRBV15 to TRBJ1-1; D possibly corresponds to TRBD1 (6 bases). V lost 0 bases and J lost 7, with 12 bases in between. This CDR3 has 14 residues. The germline V gene has CDR1 LNHNV and CDR2 YYDKDF (reference sequence).

This clonotype was observed a handful of times. The chain is built from TRBV12-3 or TRBV12-4 and TRBJ1-4; D is possibly TRBD1 (5 bases). CDR3 length: 16 amino acids. Trimming pared 3 bases from V and 2 bases from J, leaving 13 bases between. The CDR3, as DNA: TGTGCCAGCAGTTTCATCCAGGGATCGACTAATGAAAAACTGTTTTTT. Translated, it gives CASSFIQGSTNEKLFF.

The rearrangement links TRBV12-3 or TRBV12-4 to TRBJ2-7; D is uncertain. CDR3 length: 12 amino acids. Trimming removed 6 bases at V and 9 bases at J, with 15 bases between. The CDR3 loop is CASSPDVRLQYF. The CDR3, as DNA: TGTGCCAGCAGCCCGGACGTGCGCTTGCAGTACTTC.

The chain links TRBV28 to TRBJ2-3; 10 bases align to TRBD2. In germline, CDR1 is MDHEN, CDR2 SYDVKM. Trimming cost V 11 bases and J 0 bases; bases outside gene matches: 20. CDR3 length: 19 amino acids. The CDR3 DNA is TGTGCCCAGCAAAGTCTAGAAGCGGGGGGGGCCGAAAGCACAGATACGCAGTATTTT. Encoded protein: CAQQSLEAGGAESTDTQYF.

This clonotype occurred many times. This chain links TRBV20-1 with TRBJ2-5; D remains ambiguous. V was trimmed by 6 bases and J by 5 bases, leaving 16 bases between them. Germline V gene lookup returns CDR1 DFQATT and CDR2 SNEGSKA (reference sequence). This CDR3 comprises 13 residues. CDR3 region: CSAPAQVGETQYF. The CDR3 DNA sequence: TGCAGTGCGCCAGCTCAGGTGGGGGAGACCCAGTACTTC.

The chain employs TRBV6-5 and TRBJ1-4; possibly TRBD1 for D (6 bases). CDR3 length: 14 residues. V shed 1 base and J shed 10 bases, with 13 bases lying between them. CDR1 is MNHEY and CDR2 is SVGAGI in the germline V gene. Here the CDR3 reads CASSYFRGDAKLFF. The CDR3 nucleotides are TGTGCCAGCAGTTACTTTAGGGGGGATGCAAAACTGTTTTTT.

The V and J genes are TRBV6-1 and TRBJ1-3; TRBD1 might be the D (5 bases). The CDR3 contains 14 residues. Germline assignment: CDR1 MNHNS and CDR2 SASEGT. V was trimmed by 6 bases and J by 5 bases, leaving 14 bases between them. CDR3 sequence: CASRWGGDRNTIYF. The CDR3 coding sequence is TGTGCCAGCAGATGGGGGGGTGATAGAAACACCATATATTTT.

J is TRBJ2-1 and V is TRBV12-3 or TRBV12-4, with 8 bases fitting TRBD2. V dropped 6 bases and J dropped 7; count of bases not matched to a gene: 8. This CDR3 spans 14 amino acids. The CDR3 DNA reads TGTGCCAGCAGGCGGCGGGGGGCGCCTAATGAGCAGTTCTTC. Residues: CASRRRGAPNEQFF.

The V call is TRBV29-1, the J call TRBJ1-1; D is ambiguous. Deletions cut 7 bases from V and 9 bases from J, with 6 bases between. CDR1 and CDR2 (germline): SQVTM, ANQGSEA. The CDR3 has 8 residues. The CDR3 sequence is CSAPQAFF. In DNA form, the CDR3 reads TGCAGCGCTCCACAAGCTTTCTTT.

The CDR3, as DNA: TGTGCCAGCAGTCCCAAAGCATACGGCTACACCTTC. This translates into CASSPKAYGYTF. The chain has TRBV12-3 or TRBV12-4 and TRBJ1-2, with D unclear. Trimming shortened V by 5 bases and J by 8 bases, and 12 bases separated the two germline ends. The CDR3 has 12 residues.

This clonotype was found a few times. CDR3 in amino acids: CASSPLNGEVAAEAFF. The CDR3, as DNA: TGTGCCAGCTCACCACTTAATGGGGAGGTCGCGGCTGAAGCTTTCTTT. The chain links TRBV18 to TRBJ1-1; D gene ambiguous. CDR1 KGHSH and CDR2 LQKENI come from the germline V gene. This CDR3 has 16 amino acids. Trimming removed 1 base at V and 6 bases at J, with 18 bases between.

This chain connects TRBV7-9 to TRBJ2-1, with 8 positions matching TRBD1. This CDR3 comprises 15 residues. Germline loops: CDR1 SEHNR, CDR2 FQNEAQ (reference sequence). V lost 3 bases and J lost 5; bases outside the gene matches: 6. The CDR3 DNA reads TGTGCCAGCAGCTTTTGGTCAGGGGGCCACAATGAGCAGTTCTTC. Translation: CASSFWSGGHNEQFF. The full variable domain, in which reference TRBV7-9 and TRBJ2-1 provide the parts outside the CDR3, is DTGVSQNPRHKITKRGQNVTFRCDPISEHNRLYWYRQTLGQGPEFLTYFQNEAQLEKSRLLSDRFSAERPKGSFSTLEIQRTEQGDSAMYLCASSFWSGGHNEQFFGPGTRLTVL.

The rearrangement joins TRBV29-1 to TRBJ1-2; D is unresolved. CDR1 SQVTM and CDR2 ANQGSEA come from the germline V gene. Trimming stripped 5 bases from V and 3 bases from J, with 7 bases between. The CDR3 loop spans 11 amino acids. In DNA form, the CDR3 reads TGCAGCGTTCCCCTGCACTATGGCTACACCTTC. Translation: CSVPLHYGYTF. Drawing the rest from reference TRBV29-1 and TRBJ1-2, the complete variable domain is SAVISQKPSRDICQRGTSLTIQCQVDSQVTMMFWYRQQPGQSLTLIATANQGSEATYESGFVIDKFPISRPNLTFSTLTVSNMSPEDSSIYLCSVPLHYGYTFGSGTRLTVV.

The chain uses TRBV5-1 and TRBJ2-3, with D tentatively TRBD1 (8 bases). This CDR3 has 16 amino acids. Germline V lookup: CDR1 SGHRS, CDR2 YFSETQ. Deletions cut 2 bases from V and 3 bases from J, with 16 bases between. CDR3 protein: CASSFRTGRVTDTQYF. The CDR3 nucleotides read TGCGCCAGCAGCTTCCGGACAGGGAGGGTAACAGATACGCAGTATTTT.

V and J are TRBV6-1 and TRBJ2-1; either TRBD1 or TRBD2 may supply D (5 bases each). The V gene's germline CDR1 is MNHNS and CDR2 SASEGT. V dropped 7 bases and J dropped 4 bases, with 11 bases sitting between them. The CDR3 consists of 13 residues. CDR3 in DNA: TGTGCCAGCACCGAGGGGCGGTACAATGAGCAGTTCTTC. Translated: CASTEGRYNEQFF.

V and J are TRBV5-5 and TRBJ1-6; 7 nucleotides match TRBD1. CDR1 SGHKS and CDR2 YYEKEE come from the germline V gene (reference sequence). There are 16 residues in the CDR3. V gave up 3 bases and J gave up 10 bases; unmatched junction bases: 13. In nucleotides, the CDR3 is TGTGCCAGCAGCTCCCTCATTGACAGGGAGAGGTCACCCCTCCACTTT. Protein product: CASSSLIDRERSPLHF.

The CDR3 region is CSASRGAFNEQFF. Written as DNA, the CDR3 is TGCAGTGCTTCGCGGGGCGCCTTTAATGAGCAGTTCTTC. This chain uses TRBV20-1 with TRBJ2-1; maybe TRBD2 (6 bases). The CDR3 is 13 residues long. Deletions cut 5 bases from V and 7 bases from J, with 15 bases between. Germline loops: CDR1 DFQATT, CDR2 SNEGSKA (reference sequence).

The chain uses TRBV7-3 and TRBJ2-1, with 9 bases identical to TRBD2. J gave up 7 bases and V 2 bases, and 6 bases lay outside the gene matches. The CDR3 runs 15 residues. Germline V lookup: CDR1 SGHTA, CDR2 FQGTGA. The CDR3, as DNA: TGTGCCAGCAGCTTACTGCGGGGGGGCCGTAATGAGCAGTTCTTC. The encoded protein is CASSLLRGGRNEQFF.

This chain uses TRBV11-2 with TRBJ2-5; D gene uncertain. Germline CDR1 is SGHAT and CDR2 is FQNNGV. This CDR3 spans 15 amino acids. Trimming removed 0 bases at V and 0 bases at J, with 8 bases between. In nucleotides, the CDR3 is TGTGCCAGCAGCTTAGATCCCAACTACCAAGAGACCCAGTACTTC. The encoded protein is CASSLDPNYQETQYF.

This clonotype was seen a handful of times. The chain links TRBV12-3 or TRBV12-4 to TRBJ2-2; 9 nucleotides line up with TRBD1. The CDR3 is made up of 16 amino acids. Trimming at V came to 6 bases and at J to 3 bases, leaving 8 bases not matched to a gene. CDR3 in amino acids: CASRLTGGADTGELFF. CDR3 DNA sequence: TGTGCCAGCAGGTTAACAGGGGGCGCGGACACCGGGGAGCTGTTTTTT.

This clonotype occurred a few times. The chain couples TRBV12-5 to TRBJ2-3; weak D call: TRBD1 (5 bases). Germline assignment: CDR1 LGHNT and CDR2 FRNRAP. The CDR3 runs 16 residues. The V end lost 2 bases, the J end lost 0 bases, and 12 bases lay between the germline ends. CDR3 bases: TGTGCTAGTGGTTTGCCCCGACAGATGAGCACAGATACGCAGTATTTT. Its translation is CASGLPRQMSTDTQYF.